This T cell receptor (beta chain) was obtained from a study of T-cell reconstitution after alpha-beta-depleted transplantation in children. Whole-study results and caveats: Day-60 TCRbeta diversity that was high in some patients was derived from surviving recipient T cells and thymic progenitors. T-cell counts and diversity at one year post-transplant came mainly from newly produced T cells. There were reportedly several hundred expanded graft clones from which alpha-beta T cells came about two months after transplant.

Between the trimmed V and J ends, which lost 5 bases and 6 bases, there was a span of 16 bases. The germline CDR1 and CDR2 sequences are SGHVS and FNYEAQ. The CDR3 length is 14 residues. This clonotype was seen many times. Its antigen is unknown. Unique molecular identifiers were used to barcode this TCRbeta library. TCRdb fed the PCR reads into MiXCR, producing one record per CDR3 protein. The top ten hold approximately 20% of the sample, which has tens of thousands of distinct CDR3 sequences, roughly 5% seen once. This sequence was found in a boy less than two years old who had a stem cell transplant for acute myeloid leukemia, so the T cells may come from the graft donor. V is TRBV7-6 and J is TRBJ1-2; D is unclear. The sample consisted of PBMCs, mostly from graft donor cells, taken 180 days after TCRalphabeta/CD19-depleted stem cell transplant. The CDR3 coding sequence is TGTGCCAGCAGCCCCGCGTCGGGTCTGGATGGCTACACCTTC. Translated: CASSPASGLDGYTF.